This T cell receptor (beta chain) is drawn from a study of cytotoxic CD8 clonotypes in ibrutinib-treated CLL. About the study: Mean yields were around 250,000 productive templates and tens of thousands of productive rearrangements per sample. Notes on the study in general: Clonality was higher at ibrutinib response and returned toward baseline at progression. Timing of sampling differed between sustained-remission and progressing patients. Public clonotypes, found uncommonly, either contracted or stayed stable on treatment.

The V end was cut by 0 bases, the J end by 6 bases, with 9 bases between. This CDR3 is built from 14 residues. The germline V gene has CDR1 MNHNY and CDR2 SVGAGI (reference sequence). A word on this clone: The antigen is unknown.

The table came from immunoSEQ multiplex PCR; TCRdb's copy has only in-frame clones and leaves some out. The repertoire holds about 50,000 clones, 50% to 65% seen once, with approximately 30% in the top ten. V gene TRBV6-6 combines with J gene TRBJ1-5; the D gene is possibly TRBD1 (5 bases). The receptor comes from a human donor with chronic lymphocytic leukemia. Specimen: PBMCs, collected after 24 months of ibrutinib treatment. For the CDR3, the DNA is TGTGCCAGCAGTTACTCGAGTGGGGGTCAGCCCCAGCATTTT. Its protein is CASSYSSGGQPQHF.